This TCR beta chain emerged from a study of shared clonotypes between healthy human individuals (dated by TCRdb to about 2020). Study-wide context: Three men and two women, aged 18 to 49 years, made up the cohort. For each donor, three plates each were used for CD4 naive and CD4 memory, two plates were used for CD8 naive, and one plate was used for CD8 memory. Blood TCR repertoires of four to six healthy adults were deeply sequenced to estimate repertoire size and the extent of clonotype sharing between individuals. Leukapheresis yielded between about 0.94 and 10 billion PBMCs per donor. Libraries were prepared and TCR repertoires were sequenced by different laboratories using diverse techniques, in order to increase sequencing depth and limit assay-specific biases. What the authors observed across the whole study: Sampling was restricted to blood, and TCR repertoires in tissue are likely to differ from TCR repertoires in blood. Compared with non-shared clonotypes, the clonotypes found in all four sorted-subset donors had higher generation probabilities. Pairwise subsampling indicated that sequencing depth was expected to affect the degree of clonotype sharing among donors. Even with the large sequencing depth, rarefaction of the sorted-subset datasets indicated that sequencing was incomplete. The genetic and exposure-history diversity represented was limited by the small number of donors. Naive subsets generally had larger estimated clonotype richness than memory subsets. Sharing across several donors was observed for 5% to 6.5% of naive CD4, less than 4% of naive CD8, 2.3% of memory CD4, and around 0.4% of memory CD8 clonotypes.

CD8 naive samples were obtained by positive selection for CCR7 among CD45RO-negative cells, yielding a CD45RA+CCR7+ population from which TemRA cells were excluded. Healthy HIV-negative adults with no recently reported acute infections or vaccinations were included as donors. Only Caucasian adults living in Nashville, Tennessee, USA were represented among the donors. Blood was collected by leukapheresis, and PBMCs were isolated by Ficoll-Histopaque density gradient centrifugation and then cryopreserved in liquid nitrogen vapor phase. Analytical flow cytometry was used to check the purity and quantity of each magnetically sorted T cell population. From each sorted fraction, genomic DNA was isolated and quantified by UV absorbance on a Nanodrop 2000c. Using the deep immunoSEQ assay, multiplex PCR amplified TCR CDR3 regions from genomic DNA. Genomic DNA extracted from each cell subset was distributed evenly over all wells of several immunoSEQ 96-well plates, and each plate served as one replicate. Each replicate PCR for sorted subsets received roughly 0.2 ug genomic DNA, equal to roughly 30,000 T cell genomes. The purified libraries were quantified using a Qubit 3.0 fluorometer, sized with a Bioanalyzer 2100, and then quantified again using the KAPA Library Quantification kit. Each immunoSEQ 96-well plate was sequenced on its own single-read 150-cycle Illumina NextSeq 550 flow cell. Per the authors' processing: The immunoSEQ output contained only junctional sequences without quality scores, so filtering could not match that applied to full-length reads. To assign V/J genes and CDR3, sequences were annotated using PyIR, a Python wrapper for IgBLAST v1.9, with IMGT germline references. Reads with weak V/J assignments (E-value above 1e-6), missing CDR3, stop codons, out-of-frame junctions, or ambiguous translated residues were removed. V3J clonotypes were defined as sequences sharing an identical inferred V gene, J gene, and CDR3 amino acid sequence. To compute the percentage overlap between repertoires, the number of shared unique clonotypes was divided by the size of the smaller repertoire. RTK rarefaction, the Chao1 estimator, and Recon v2.1 estimates of unobserved clonotypes were used to assess repertoire richness. For all TCRbeta clonotypes obtained by the gDNA method from a few donors, generation probabilities were computed with OLGA. TCRdb carries this immuneACCESS record with in-frame sequences only. Its versions omit some clonotypes, under half of them owing to an unresolved V gene in the studies checked, with the rest unexplained. V and J calls and clone size are those listed in that table; D and trimming were worked out from the DNA. The sample table contains some 2.1 million clones; only one count was recorded for about 93% of them. The ten largest account for 1.5% to 2% of the sample.

This clone appeared a single time. This clone's antigen is unknown. Base-call qualities are not available, and no considerably larger clone is one nucleotide away. From V the trimming removes 2 bases and from J it removes 2 bases, while the gene matches leave 7 bases of the junction unaccounted for. CDR1 and CDR2 were assigned from the germline V gene as SGHRS and YFSETQ. The CDR3 has 16 amino acids, counting the end cysteine and phenylalanine. CDR3 DNA only is kept here, 48 bases in frame from base 1. This chain is built from TRBV5-1 and TRBJ2-1; 7 central bases correspond to TRBD1. The material sequenced was naive CD8+ T cells from PBMCs. Explained via the paper, the cell subset or site label denotes: CD45RA+CCR7+. This receptor was taken from a man between 18 and 35 years old in good health. Some clones in this sample may be carry-over from other donors' samples. The CDR3 protein: CASSLSTGATYNEQFF. The DNA is as follows: TGCGCCAGCAGCTTATCAACAGGGGCCACCTACAATGAGCAGTTCTTC. Beyond the CDR3, the reference TRBV5-1 and TRBJ2-1 genes provide the residues; the full variable domain reads: KAGVTQTPRYLIKTRGQQVTLSCSPISGHRSVSWYQQTPGQGLQFLFEYFSETQRNKGNFPGRFSGRQFSNSRSEMNVSTLELGDSALYLCASSLSTGATYNEQFFGPGTRLTVL.